This TCR beta chain was profiled in a study of human T cells and chemical hapten exposure. TCRdb recomputed calls from the RACE reads with MiXCR, one row per CDR3 protein. This sample has some 400,000 distinct CDR3 sequences, with less than 6.5% found just once. The time point is: pre-sensitization, week 0. Treatment: therapeutic diphenylcyclopropenone sensitization with weekly scalp DPC. This clonotype came up many times. An end of the junction differs from the germline gene, which may be a read error. This CDR3 has 12 residues. Specimen: whole blood, collected in connection with sensitization to the hapten diphenylcyclopropenone (DPC). The rearrangement joins TRBV12-3 or TRBV12-4 to TRBJ2-5, with 11 bases lining up with TRBD2. The origin of this receptor is a woman aged 50 to 60 with alopecia areata. Some clones in this sample may be carry-over from other donors' samples. The DNA for the CDR3 is TGTGCCAGCAGTTCCGTTAGCGGGAGGGCCCACTTC. This translates into CASSSVSGRAHF.